The 27 T cell receptor beta chains below all came from one sample that was sequenced in a study of neurological immune-mediated disorders (dated by TCRdb to 2018 to 2020). The sample's time point label is to be understood as: technical triplicate 1. Library construction relied on 5' RACE. The sequencing machine was an Illumina HiSeq 2500. The public reads were quality trimmed at Q25 with fastp and then assembled into clones with MiXCR by TCRdb, keeping productive beta chains. Each CDR3 protein gets just one entry, which takes the most common genes and DNA from the rows behind it. The table for this sample lists 35,000 to 40,000 distinct CDR3 sequences; 11% of them were counted only once. The ten largest clones add up to approximately 3.5% of the sample. The sample was PBMCs. These TCRs come from a man in his 60s with HTLV-1-associated myelopathy (HAM/TSP).

This clonotype was seen repeatedly, ten times or more. The chain has TRBV28 and TRBJ1-6; D is ambiguous. V dropped 7 bases and J dropped 0 bases, with 7 bases sitting between them. The CDR3 spans 14 residues. The germline V gene has CDR1 MDHEN and CDR2 SYDVKM. CDR3 DNA sequence: TGTGCCAGCACGGAAAGCTCCTATAATTCACCCCTCCACTTT. This sequence encodes CASTESSYNSPLHF.

In its sample, this clonotype was seen many times. This chain joins TRBV7-9 and TRBJ1-1; D gene ambiguous. The CDR3 runs 13 residues. V was cut by 5 bases and J by 1 base, with 8 bases left in between. Germline CDR1 SEHNR, CDR2 FQNEAQ (reference sequence). In DNA, the CDR3 is TGTGCCAGCAGCCCATACACGAACACTGAAGCTTTCTTT. This sequence encodes CASSPYTNTEAFF. Full variable domain (missing parts from reference TRBV7-9 and TRBJ1-1): DTGVSQNPRHKITKRGQNVTFRCDPISEHNRLYWYRQTLGQGPEFLTYFQNEAQLEKSRLLSDRFSAERPKGSFSTLEIQRTEQGDSAMYLCASSPYTNTEAFFGQGTRLTVV.

This clonotype has a handful of counts. The chain couples TRBV7-9 to TRBJ2-1; 10 nucleotides line up with TRBD2. Unmatched junction bases numbered 4, after V lost 6 bases and J lost 2 bases. Germline CDR1 is SEHNR and CDR2 is FQNEAQ (reference sequence). The CDR3 sequence is 15 residues long. The CDR3 region has the DNA TGTGCCAGCAGTCCGAGCGGGGGGGCCTACAATGAGCAGTTCTTC. Protein product: CASSPSGGAYNEQFF.

Many counts were recorded for this clonotype. The chain joins TRBV6-2 or TRBV6-3 to TRBJ1-5; D remains ambiguous. V was clipped by 5 bases and J by 0 bases, with 14 bases between them. The CDR3 consists of 16 residues. Germline CDR1 reads MNHEY; CDR2 reads SVGEGT. The CDR3 DNA reads as TGTGCCAGCAGTCGACTCGCGCGGTATAGCAATCAGCCCCAGCATTTT. Translation: CASSRLARYSNQPQHF.

This clonotype came up many times. The chain has TRBV20-1 and TRBJ2-7; tentatively, D is TRBD2 (5 bases). The CDR3 consists of 13 residues. Germline V CDR1 and CDR2: DFQATT, SNEGSKA (reference sequence). V was cut by 3 bases and J by 1 base, with 10 bases left in between. CDR3 nucleotides: TGCAGTGCTAGTAGCGTTCGTTCCTACGAGCAGTACTTC. Protein sequence: CSASSVRSYEQYF.

The genes are TRBV7-2 and TRBJ1-2, with 9 bases fitting TRBD1. CDR3 size: 14 residues. Germline CDR1 is SGHTA and CDR2 is FQGNSA. After removal of 5 bases from V and 10 bases from J, the junction contained 11 bases not matched to a gene. Here the CDR3 DNA reads TGTGCCAGCAGCCCGACAGGGGGACTTGCCGACTACACCTTC. Its protein product is CASSPTGGLADYTF.

This chain links TRBV24-1 with TRBJ2-1; D tentatively fits TRBD1 or TRBD2 (6 bases each). V was pared by 3 bases and J by 7 bases, with 18 bases between. The CDR3 contains 16 residues. CDR1 and CDR2 from the germline V gene are KGHDR and SFDVKD. The CDR3 region has the DNA TGTGCCACCAGTGATCGGAGGGGGGCTCGTCGGAATGAGCAGTTCTTC. Translated: CATSDRRGARRNEQFF.

The chain links TRBV18 to TRBJ2-1; TRBD2 agrees at 11 bases. The germline gives CDR1 KGHSH, CDR2 LQKENI. Unmatched junction bases numbered 13, after V lost 1 base and J lost 5 bases. The CDR3 consists of 19 residues. CDR3 region: CASSPQLAGASLSHNEQFF. Here the CDR3 DNA reads TGTGCCAGCTCACCACAACTAGCGGGAGCGTCCCTTAGTCACAATGAGCAGTTCTTC.

This sequence joins TRBV5-1 and TRBJ2-1, with a weak D call TRBD2 (6 bases). The CDR3 totals 15 residues. Trimming pared 4 bases from V and 4 bases from J, leaving 15 bases between. Per the germline V gene, CDR1 is SGHRS and CDR2 is YFSETQ. Here the CDR3 reads CASSGLGLVYNEQFF. As DNA, the CDR3 is TGCGCCAGCAGCGGCCTGGGACTGGTATACAATGAGCAGTTCTTC.

This clonotype was counted ten times or more. V and J are TRBV5-1 and TRBJ2-1; TRBD2 aligns across 8 bases. The CDR3 runs to 16 residues. Germline trimming cut 0 bases from V and 2 bases from J; bases unmatched to any gene: 4. Germline CDR1 is SGHRS and CDR2 is YFSETQ. CDR3 region: CASSLATSGPYNEQFF. The CDR3 bases are TGCGCCAGCAGCTTGGCCACTAGCGGACCCTACAATGAGCAGTTCTTC.

In its sample, this clonotype is medium-sized. This chain connects TRBV20-1 to TRBJ2-3; D possibly corresponds to TRBD2 (5 bases). This CDR3 comprises 14 residues. CDR1 and CDR2 from the germline V gene are DFQATT and SNEGSKA (reference sequence). Trimming shortened V by 7 bases and J by 2 bases, and 16 bases separated the two germline ends. This chain's CDR3 is CSVVARAPTDTQYF. The CDR3 DNA sequence: TGCAGTGTCGTAGCGAGAGCTCCCACAGATACGCAGTATTTT.

This clonotype was recorded many times. The rearrangement joins TRBV15 to TRBJ2-7; no reliable D call. Trimming pared 0 bases from V and 7 bases from J, leaving 13 bases between. In germline, CDR1 is LNHNV, CDR2 YYDKDF (reference sequence). The length of the CDR3 is 14 residues. CDR3 nucleotides: TGTGCCACCAGCAGAGATCTGGCCCCCTGGGAGCAGTACTTC. Protein: CATSRDLAPWEQYF.

The table lists this clonotype with a few counts. V usage is TRBV18 and J usage is TRBJ2-7; unclear D gene. Trimming shortened V by 0 bases and J by 0 bases, and 6 bases separated the two germline ends. Germline lookup yields CDR1 KGHSH and CDR2 LQKENI. This CDR3 has 14 residues. CDR3 nucleotide sequence: TGTGCCAGCTCACCACCCAGAAGCTCCTACGAGCAGTACTTC. Its protein is CASSPPRSSYEQYF.

In its sample, this clonotype was seen many times. The chain links TRBV20-1 to TRBJ1-1, with D possibly being TRBD1 (5 bases). The V end lost 6 bases, the J end lost 7 bases, and 12 bases lay between the germline ends. CDR3 length: 11 residues. Germline loops: CDR1 DFQATT, CDR2 SNEGSKA (reference sequence). This CDR3 is CSAWQGVEAFF. DNA of the CDR3: TGCAGTGCCTGGCAGGGAGTTGAAGCTTTCTTT.

This clonotype was recorded many times. The chain links TRBV24-1 to TRBJ2-7, with no clear D. CDR3 length: 16 residues. V lost 4 bases and J 4 bases, leaving 19 bases between the germline ends. CDR1 is KGHDR, CDR2 SFDVKD, per germline. The CDR3, as DNA: TGTGCCACCAGTGACCCCGGACCCCTACCGACTTACGAGCAGTACTTC. Translation gives CATSDPGPLPTYEQYF.

The chain couples TRBV7-2 to TRBJ2-2; D gene unclear. V was shortened by 1 base and J by 4 bases, with 13 bases between the two germline ends. Germline lookup yields CDR1 SGHTA and CDR2 FQGNSA. The CDR3 sequence is 16 residues long. CDR3 sequence: CASSLGRRSRTGELFF. In DNA, the CDR3 is TGTGCCAGCAGCTTAGGACGCCGGAGTCGCACCGGGGAGCTGTTTTTT.

This clonotype occurred many times. V usage is TRBV6-5 and J usage is TRBJ2-2; tentatively, D is TRBD2 (6 bases). This CDR3 region has 15 residues. Trimming removed 7 bases from V and 1 base from J, with 13 bases in between. Germline values: CDR1 MNHEY, CDR2 SVGAGI. The CDR3 sequence: CASTRGTVNTGELFF. In DNA, the CDR3 is TGTGCCAGCACCCGCGGGACCGTGAACACCGGGGAGCTGTTTTTT.

This clonotype was detected ten times or more. The rearrangement joins TRBV20-1 to TRBJ1-5; D remains unclear. The CDR3 is 15 residues long. Trimming removed 6 bases at V and 0 bases at J, with 15 bases between. Looked up from germline, CDR1 is DFQATT and CDR2 is SNEGSKA (reference sequence). As DNA, the CDR3 is TGCAGTGCCGCGCCGCGCTTCTATAGCAATCAGCCCCAGCATTTT. Translating gives CSAAPRFYSNQPQHF.

At least ten counts were recorded for this clonotype. The rearrangement uses TRBV5-1 and TRBJ2-7; D may match TRBD1 or TRBD2 (6 bases each). V gave up 2 bases and J gave up 6 bases, with 12 bases separating them. The CDR3 covers 13 residues. Per germline, CDR1 SGHRS and CDR2 YFSETQ. The chain's CDR3 is CASSFWGASEQYF. DNA for the CDR3: TGCGCCAGCAGCTTCTGGGGGGCCAGCGAGCAGTACTTC. Variable domain in full (rest from reference TRBV5-1 and TRBJ2-7): KAGVTQTPRYLIKTRGQQVTLSCSPISGHRSVSWYQQTPGQGLQFLFEYFSETQRNKGNFPGRFSGRQFSNSRSEMNVSTLELGDSALYLCASSFWGASEQYFGPGTRLTVT.

With respect to this clonotype: One base away lies a much larger clone, so this may be a sequencing read error. The rearrangement joins TRBV7-6 to TRBJ1-1; no clear D. CDR1 and CDR2 (germline): SGHVS, FNYEAQ. The CDR3 is 13 amino acids. CDR3 coding DNA: TGTACCAGCAGCCTGGGTGTCGGGTTTGAAGCTTTCTTT. Encoded protein: CTSSLGVGFEAFF. Combining the CDR3 with reference TRBV7-6 and TRBJ1-1 gives the whole variable domain GAGVSQSPRYKVTKRGQDVALRCDPISGHVSLYWYRQALGQGPEFLTYFNYEAQQDKSGLPNDRFSAERPEGSISTLTIQRTEQRDSAMYRCTSSLGVGFEAFFGQGTRLTVV.

This clonotype was seen ten or more times. The V and J genes are TRBV7-6 and TRBJ2-5; TRBD1 agrees at 7 bases. The trim removed 4 bases at V and 1 base at J, leaving 3 bases unmatched. Germline V gene data show CDR1 as SGHVS and CDR2 as FNYEAQ. This CDR3 has 14 amino acids. The CDR3 protein is CASSSTGIQETQYF. DNA of the CDR3: TGTGCCAGCAGCTCGACAGGGATCCAAGAGACCCAGTACTTC.

Points on this clonotype: The CDR3 does not close with the conserved phenylalanine or tryptophan, likely indicating a read error. The rearrangement links TRBV4-2 to TRBJ2-1, with D hard to call. CDR3 size: 14 residues. From germline, CDR1 is LGHNA and CDR2 YNFKEQ. The V end was cut by 0 bases, the J end by 8 bases, with 11 bases between. CDR3 coding DNA: TGTGCCAGCAGCCAAGATGGCGGACCTGATGAGCAGTTCTTA. Its protein is CASSQDGGPDEQFL.

This clonotype occurred many times. The chain carries TRBV28 and TRBJ2-7; the D is unclear. The V gene lost 3 bases and the J gene lost 9 bases, with 21 bases spanning the gap. Germline V lookup: CDR1 MDHEN, CDR2 SYDVKM. The CDR3 extends over 15 amino acids. The CDR3 protein is CASSFFLTGSTWQYF. The CDR3 DNA reads TGTGCCAGCAGTTTTTTTCTCACTGGGTCTACATGGCAGTACTTC.

As concerns this clonotype: An end of the junction does not agree with germline; a read error may underlie this. The chain uses TRBV5-4 and TRBJ1-5; no definite D call. The CDR3 extends over 13 amino acids. From germline, CDR1 is SGHNT and CDR2 YYREEE (reference sequence). The CDR3 DNA reads as TGTGCCAGCTCCGGGAACCCTGAGCAGCCCCAGAATTTT. It codes for CASSGNPEQPQNF.

This clonotype was counted many times. The V and J genes are TRBV10-3 and TRBJ2-2; 8 nucleotides align to TRBD1. The germline V gene encodes CDR1 ENHRY and CDR2 SYGVKD. This CDR3 region has 15 residues. V lost 10 bases, J lost 3 bases, and 10 bases stayed unmatched. CDR3 in DNA: TGTGCCACCACTGGCAGGGGGCAGGACACCGGGGAGCTGTTTTTT. Its protein product is CATTGRGQDTGELFF.

This clonotype was seen at least ten times. V is TRBV6-1 and J is TRBJ2-3; the match to TRBD2 covers 8 bases. CDR1 is MNHNS and CDR2 is SASEGT in the germline V gene. The CDR3 is made up of 16 amino acids. V was clipped by 6 bases and J by 6 bases; unmatched bases: 14. The CDR3 DNA reads as TGTGCCAGCAGAGTTCCGCCGGGACTAGGAGGGGATACGCAGTATTTT. Protein sequence: CASRVPPGLGGDTQYF.

This clonotype was recorded at least ten times. This sequence joins TRBV12-3 or TRBV12-4 and TRBJ1-5; the D is unclear. V was trimmed by 3 bases and J by 6 bases, leaving 12 bases between them. The CDR3 contains 14 residues. The DNA for the CDR3 is TGTGCCAGCAGTTTGATCGGTCGGCGTCAGCCCCAGCATTTT. Encoded protein: CASSLIGRRQPQHF.